This is a list of T cell receptor beta chains from one sample in a study of shared clonotypes between healthy human individuals. Sequenced by immunoSEQ multiplex PCR; TCRdb stores in-frame clones only, minus some. The data contain about 2.1 million clones, 93% of them singletons. Sequenced: naive CD8+ T cells from PBMCs. The source is a man aged 18 to 29 in good health. Some clones in this sample may be carry-over from other donors' samples. Both conserved end residues are part of each CDR3. The order of the fields is clone size, D gene, J gene, V gene, CDR3 DNA, CDR3 protein. A D gene is named only where the DNA matches it firmly. Not all rows give a size; the values are once, few, many and, for expanded clones, a class.

size: .
D: TRBD2
J: TRBJ2-7
V: TRBV28
DNA: TGTGCCAGCAGTTCAGACAGCCTCAGGACTAGCGGGCCCTACGAGCAGTACTTC
CDR3: CASSSDSLRTSGPYEQYF

size: .
D: TRBD2
J: TRBJ2-7
V: TRBV9
DNA: TGTGCCAGCAGCGTAGGGGGACTAGCGGGAGTACAATACTTC
CDR3: CASSVGGLAGVQYF

size: .
D: TRBD2
J: TRBJ2-5
V: TRBV15
DNA: TGTGCCACCAGCCCATCCCATGCGGGGGGCCTCCAAGAGACCCAGTACTTC
CDR3: CATSPSHAGGLQETQYF

size: once
D: TRBD1
J: TRBJ2-2
V: TRBV27
DNA: TGTGCCAGCAGTTTTAAAGTTGAGACAGGGGGCAACACCGGGGAGCTGTTTTTT
CDR3: CASSFKVETGGNTGELFF

size: .
D: .
J: TRBJ2-7
V: TRBV15
DNA: TGTGCCACCAGTGAGACAGTTGTGGAGGAGCAGTACTTC
CDR3: CATSETVVEEQYF

size: .
D: .
J: TRBJ2-1
V: TRBV28
DNA: TGTGCCAGCAGTCCGGATCGGCCCGATAATGAGCAGTTCTTC
CDR3: CASSPDRPDNEQFF

size: .
D: .
J: TRBJ2-7
V: TRBV29-1
DNA: TGCAGCGTTGTGGGGGCGGAGGGTACCTACGAGCAGTACTTC
CDR3: CSVVGAEGTYEQYF

size: .
D: TRBD2
J: TRBJ2-7
V: TRBV27
DNA: TGTGCCAGCAGTCAGCGAATACCGGGACTAGCCCACGAGCAGTACTTC
CDR3: CASSQRIPGLAHEQYF

size: .
D: TRBD2
J: TRBJ2-5
V: TRBV27
DNA: TGTGCCAGCATAGATCGTCGGGAGGCGCAAGAGACCCAGTACTTC
CDR3: CASIDRREAQETQYF

size: .
D: TRBD2
J: TRBJ2-1
V: TRBV4-1
DNA: TGCGCCAGCGGACTAGCAGAGTACAATGAGCAGTTCTTC
CDR3: CASGLAEYNEQFF